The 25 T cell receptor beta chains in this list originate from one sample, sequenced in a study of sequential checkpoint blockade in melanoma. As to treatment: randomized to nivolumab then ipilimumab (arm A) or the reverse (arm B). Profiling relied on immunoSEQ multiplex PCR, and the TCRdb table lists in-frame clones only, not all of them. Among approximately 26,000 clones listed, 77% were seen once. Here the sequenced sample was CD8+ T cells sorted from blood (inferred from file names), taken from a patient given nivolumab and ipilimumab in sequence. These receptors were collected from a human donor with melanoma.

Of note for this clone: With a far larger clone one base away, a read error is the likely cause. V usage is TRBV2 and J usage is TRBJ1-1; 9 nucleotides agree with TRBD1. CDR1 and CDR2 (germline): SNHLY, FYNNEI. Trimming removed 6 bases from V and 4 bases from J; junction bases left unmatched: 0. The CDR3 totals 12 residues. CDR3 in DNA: TGTGCCAGCAGGGACAGGGGCACTGAAGCTTTCTTT. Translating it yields CASRDRGTEAFF.

The CDR3 region has the DNA TGTGCCAGCAGCGACAGCTCTGGAAACACCATATATTTT. This translates into CASSDSSGNTIYF. The chain links TRBV9 to TRBJ1-3, with unresolved D. Germline CDR1 and CDR2: SGDLS and YYNGEE. Trimming took off 3 bases at V and 0 bases at J, with 4 bases between the two ends. The CDR3 loop spans 13 amino acids.

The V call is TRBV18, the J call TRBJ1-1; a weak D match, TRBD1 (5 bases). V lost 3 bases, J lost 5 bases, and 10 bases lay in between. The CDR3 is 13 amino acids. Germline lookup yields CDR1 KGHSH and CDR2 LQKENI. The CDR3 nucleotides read TGTGCCAGCTCACCTCGTCGGGGGACTGAAGCTTTCTTT. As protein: CASSPRRGTEAFF.

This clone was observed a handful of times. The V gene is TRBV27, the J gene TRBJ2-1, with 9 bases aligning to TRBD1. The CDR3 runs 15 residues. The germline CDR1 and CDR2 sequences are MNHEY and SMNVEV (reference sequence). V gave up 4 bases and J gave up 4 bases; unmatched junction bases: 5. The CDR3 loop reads CASSSGTGFYNEQFF. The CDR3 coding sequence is TGTGCCAGCAGTTCCGGGACAGGGTTTTACAATGAGCAGTTCTTC.

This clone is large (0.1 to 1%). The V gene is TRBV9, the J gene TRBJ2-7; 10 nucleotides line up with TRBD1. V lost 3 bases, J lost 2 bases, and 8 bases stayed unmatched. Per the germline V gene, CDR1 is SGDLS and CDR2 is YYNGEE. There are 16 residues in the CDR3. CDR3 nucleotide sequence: TGTGCCAGCAGCGCGACCGGGACAGGGGTAACCTACGAGCAGTACTTC. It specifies CASSATGTGVTYEQYF.

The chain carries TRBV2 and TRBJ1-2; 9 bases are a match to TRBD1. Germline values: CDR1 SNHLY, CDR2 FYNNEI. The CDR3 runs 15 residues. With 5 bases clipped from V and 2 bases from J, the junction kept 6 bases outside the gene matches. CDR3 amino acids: CASSTWTGANYGYTF. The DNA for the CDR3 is TGTGCCAGCAGTACCTGGACAGGGGCCAACTATGGCTACACCTTC.

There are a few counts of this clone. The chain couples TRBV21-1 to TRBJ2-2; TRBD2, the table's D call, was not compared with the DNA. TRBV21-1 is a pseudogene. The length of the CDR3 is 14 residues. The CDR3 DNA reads TGTGCCGGACTAGCGGGGGAGAACACCGGGGAGCTGTTTTTT. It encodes CAGLAGENTGELFF.

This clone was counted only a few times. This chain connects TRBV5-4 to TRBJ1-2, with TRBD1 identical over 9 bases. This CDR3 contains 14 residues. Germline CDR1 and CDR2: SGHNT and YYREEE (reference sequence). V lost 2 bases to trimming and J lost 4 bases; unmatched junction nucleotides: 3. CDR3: CASSLQGAGYGYTF. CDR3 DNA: TGTGCCAGCAGCTTACAGGGGGCCGGCTATGGCTACACCTTC. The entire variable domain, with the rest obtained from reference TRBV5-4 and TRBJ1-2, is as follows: ETGVTQSPTHLIKTRGQQVTLRCSSQSGHNTVSWYQQALGQGPQFIFQYYREEENGRGNFPPRFSGLQFPNYSSELNVNALELDDSALYLCASSLQGAGYGYTFGSGTRLTVV.

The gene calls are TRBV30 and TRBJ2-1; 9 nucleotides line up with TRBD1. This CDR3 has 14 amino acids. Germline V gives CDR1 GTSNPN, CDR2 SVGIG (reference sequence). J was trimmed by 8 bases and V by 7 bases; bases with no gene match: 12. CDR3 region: CASTGQGMSDEQFF. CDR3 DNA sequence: TGTGCCTCGACGGGACAGGGAATGTCGGATGAGCAGTTCTTC.

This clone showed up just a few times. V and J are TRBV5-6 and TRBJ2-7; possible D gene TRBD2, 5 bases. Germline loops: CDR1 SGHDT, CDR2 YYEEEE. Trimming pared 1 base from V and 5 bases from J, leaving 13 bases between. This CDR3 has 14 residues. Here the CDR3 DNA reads TGTGCCAGCAGCTTGAGTCCAGTCGGGAACGAGCAGTACTTC. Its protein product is CASSLSPVGNEQYF. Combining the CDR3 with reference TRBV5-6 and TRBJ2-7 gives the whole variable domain DAGVTQSPTHLIKTRGQQVTLRCSPKSGHDTVSWYQQALGQGPQFIFQYYEEEERQRGNFPDRFSGHQFPNYSSELNVNALLLGDSALYLCASSLSPVGNEQYFGPGTRLTVT.

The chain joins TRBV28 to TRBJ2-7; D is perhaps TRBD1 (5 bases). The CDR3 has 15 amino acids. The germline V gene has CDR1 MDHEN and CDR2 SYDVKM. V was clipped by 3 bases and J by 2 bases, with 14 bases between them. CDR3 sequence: CASSLKGLFPYEQYF. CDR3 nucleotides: TGTGCCAGCAGTTTGAAGGGGCTTTTCCCCTACGAGCAGTACTTC.

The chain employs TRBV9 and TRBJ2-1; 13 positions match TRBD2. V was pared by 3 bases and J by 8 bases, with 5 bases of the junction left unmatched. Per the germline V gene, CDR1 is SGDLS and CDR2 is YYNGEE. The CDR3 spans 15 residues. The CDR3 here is CASSATSGGLDEQFF. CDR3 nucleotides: TGTGCCAGCAGCGCGACTAGCGGGGGGTTGGATGAGCAGTTCTTC.

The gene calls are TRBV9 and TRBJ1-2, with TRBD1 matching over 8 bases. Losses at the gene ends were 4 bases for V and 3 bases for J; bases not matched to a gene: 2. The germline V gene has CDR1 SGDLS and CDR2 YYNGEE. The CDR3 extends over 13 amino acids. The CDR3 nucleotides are TGTGCCAGCAGCACGGACAGGGACTATGGCTACACCTTC. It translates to CASSTDRDYGYTF.

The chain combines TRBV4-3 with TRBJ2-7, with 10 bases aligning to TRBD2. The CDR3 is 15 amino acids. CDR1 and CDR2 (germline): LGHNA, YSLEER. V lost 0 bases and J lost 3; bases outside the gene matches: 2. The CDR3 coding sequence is TGCGCCAGCAGCCAAGAGCGGACTAGCGGCTACGAGCAGTACTTC. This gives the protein CASSQERTSGYEQYF.

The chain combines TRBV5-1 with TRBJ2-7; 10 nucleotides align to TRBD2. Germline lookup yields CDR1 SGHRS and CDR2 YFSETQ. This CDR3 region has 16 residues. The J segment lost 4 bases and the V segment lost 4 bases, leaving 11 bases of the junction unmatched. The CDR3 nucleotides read TGCGCCAGCAGCCCCCTGCCTAGCGGGAGTACTTACGAGCAGTACTTC. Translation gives CASSPLPSGSTYEQYF. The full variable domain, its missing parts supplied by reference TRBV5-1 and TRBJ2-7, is KAGVTQTPRYLIKTRGQQVTLSCSPISGHRSVSWYQQTPGQGLQFLFEYFSETQRNKGNFPGRFSGRQFSNSRSEMNVSTLELGDSALYLCASSPLPSGSTYEQYFGPGTRLTVT.

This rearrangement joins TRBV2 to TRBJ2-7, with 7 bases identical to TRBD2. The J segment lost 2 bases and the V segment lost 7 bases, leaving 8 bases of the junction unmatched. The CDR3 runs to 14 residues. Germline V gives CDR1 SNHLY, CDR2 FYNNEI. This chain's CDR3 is CASTPGEGAYEQYF. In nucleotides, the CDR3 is TGTGCCAGCACCCCGGGGGAGGGAGCCTACGAGCAGTACTTC.

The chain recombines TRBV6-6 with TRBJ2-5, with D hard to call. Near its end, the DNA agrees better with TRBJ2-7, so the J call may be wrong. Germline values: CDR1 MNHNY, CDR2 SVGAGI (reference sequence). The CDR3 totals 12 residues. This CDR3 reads CASSGNSYEQYF. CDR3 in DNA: TGTGCCAGCTCTGGTAACTCGTACGAGCAGTACTTC.

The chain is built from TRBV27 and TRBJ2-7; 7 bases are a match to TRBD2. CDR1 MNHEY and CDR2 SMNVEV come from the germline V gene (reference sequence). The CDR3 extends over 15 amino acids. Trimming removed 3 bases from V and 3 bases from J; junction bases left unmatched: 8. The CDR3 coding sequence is TGTGCCAGCAGTTTGGGCGGGGGAAGGGGCTACGAGCAGTACTTC. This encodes CASSLGGGRGYEQYF.

CDR3 nucleotides: TGCAGCGTTGAGGACGGAGAAGGGGGATTCACCTACAATGAGCAGTTCTTC. This gives the protein CSVEDGEGGFTYNEQFF. V and J are TRBV29-1 and TRBJ2-1; D might be TRBD1 (6 bases). The V gene lost 3 bases and the J gene lost 2 bases, with 20 bases spanning the gap. The germline gives CDR1 SQVTM, CDR2 ANQGSEA. The CDR3 consists of 17 residues.

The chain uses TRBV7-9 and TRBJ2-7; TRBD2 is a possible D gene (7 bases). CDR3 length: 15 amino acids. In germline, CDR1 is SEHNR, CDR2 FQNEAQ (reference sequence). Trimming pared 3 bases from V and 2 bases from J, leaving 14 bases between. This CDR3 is CASSLGGGRTYEQYF. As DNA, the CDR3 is TGTGCCAGCAGCTTGGGGGGGGGCCGTACCTACGAGCAGTACTTC. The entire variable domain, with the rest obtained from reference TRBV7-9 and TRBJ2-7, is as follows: DTGVSQNPRHKITKRGQNVTFRCDPISEHNRLYWYRQTLGQGPEFLTYFQNEAQLEKSRLLSDRFSAERPKGSFSTLEIQRTEQGDSAMYLCASSLGGGRTYEQYFGPGTRLTVT.

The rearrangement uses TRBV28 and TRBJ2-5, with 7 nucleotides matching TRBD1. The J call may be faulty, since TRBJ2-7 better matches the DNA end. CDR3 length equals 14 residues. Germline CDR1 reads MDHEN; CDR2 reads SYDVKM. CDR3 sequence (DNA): TGTGCCACCACGAACCGGGACAGACCTTACGAGCAGTACTTC. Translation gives CATTNRDRPYEQYF.

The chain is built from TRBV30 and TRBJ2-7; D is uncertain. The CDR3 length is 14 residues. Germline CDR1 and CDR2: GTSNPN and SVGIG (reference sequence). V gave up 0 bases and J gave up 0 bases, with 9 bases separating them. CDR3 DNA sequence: TGTGCCTGGAGTGTAACCCCGAGCTCCTACGAGCAGTACTTC. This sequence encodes CAWSVTPSSYEQYF.

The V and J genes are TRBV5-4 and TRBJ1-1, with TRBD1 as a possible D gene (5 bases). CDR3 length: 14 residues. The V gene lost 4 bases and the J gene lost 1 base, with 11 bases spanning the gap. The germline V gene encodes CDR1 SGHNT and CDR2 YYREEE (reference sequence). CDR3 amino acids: CASSADRQNTEAFF. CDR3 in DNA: TGTGCCAGCAGCGCTGACAGACAGAACACTGAAGCTTTCTTT.

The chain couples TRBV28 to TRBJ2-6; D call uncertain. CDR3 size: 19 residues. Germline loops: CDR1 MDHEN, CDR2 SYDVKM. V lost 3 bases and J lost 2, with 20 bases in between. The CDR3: CASSFESIRRSPGANVLTF. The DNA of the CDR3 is TGTGCCAGCAGTTTTGAATCGATCCGCCGGTCCCCTGGGGCCAACGTCCTGACTTTC. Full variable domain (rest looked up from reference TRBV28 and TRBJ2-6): DVKVTQSSRYLVKRTGEKVFLECVQDMDHENMFWYRQDPGLGLRLIYFSYDVKMKEKGDIPEGYSVSREKKERFSLILESASTNQTSMYLCASSFESIRRSPGANVLTFGAGSRLTVL.

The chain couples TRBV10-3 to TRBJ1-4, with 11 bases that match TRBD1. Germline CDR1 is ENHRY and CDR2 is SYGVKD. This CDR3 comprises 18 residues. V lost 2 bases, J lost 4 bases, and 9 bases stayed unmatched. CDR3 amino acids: CAISEPGQGANSNEKLFF. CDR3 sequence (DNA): TGTGCCATCAGTGAGCCTGGACAGGGGGCTAATAGTAATGAAAAACTGTTTTTT.